One sample yielded the 4 T cell receptor beta chains listed below, sequenced in a study of shared clonotypes between healthy human individuals. Assay: immunoSEQ multiplex PCR; the TCRdb copy retains only in-frame clones and omits some. The sample lists more than 500,000 clones, around 96% occurring once. The sample consisted of naive CD4+ T cells sorted from blood. This sample's subset: CD45RA+ positively selected. These receptor sequences come from a woman younger than 45 in good health.

This sequence joins TRBV30 and TRBJ1-6, with TRBD1 matching over 7 bases. Germline V gene lookup returns CDR1 GTSNPN and CDR2 SVGIG (reference sequence). J lost 10 bases, V lost 5 bases, and 5 bases had no gene match. The CDR3 runs to 12 residues. CDR3 bases: TGTGCCTGGGACAGGGTAGGATCACCCCTCCACTTT. Amino acids: CAWDRVGSPLHF.

V is TRBV2 and J is TRBJ2-7; no reliable D call. The germline V gene has CDR1 SNHLY and CDR2 FYNNEI. The length of the CDR3 is 12 residues. The V gene lost 2 bases and the J gene lost 2 bases, with 4 bases spanning the gap. CDR3: CASSELPYEQYF. The DNA for the CDR3 is TGTGCCAGCAGTGAATTGCCCTACGAGCAGTACTTC.

The V gene is TRBV7-2, the J gene TRBJ2-5; 14 nucleotides match TRBD2. CDR1 and CDR2 from the germline V gene are SGHTA and FQGNSA. The length of the CDR3 is 17 residues. V shed 7 bases and J 6 bases; nucleotides not matched to a gene: 13. The CDR3 here is CASTGLAGESRLKTQYF. The CDR3 DNA reads TGTGCCAGCACGGGACTAGCGGGAGAGTCGCGTTTAAAGACCCAGTACTTC. The full variable domain, with the rest looked up from reference TRBV7-2 and TRBJ2-5, is GAGVSQSPSNKVTEKGKDVELRCDPISGHTALYWYRQSLGQGLEFLIYFQGNSAPDKSGLPSDRFSAERTGGSVSTLTIQRTQQEDSAVYLCASTGLAGESRLKTQYFGPGTRLLVL.

V usage is TRBV29-1 and J usage is TRBJ2-3; 10 positions match TRBD2. Germline-derived CDR1 and CDR2 are SQVTM and ANQGSEA. The CDR3 totals 13 residues. J was trimmed by 3 bases and V by 7 bases; bases with no gene match: 4. CDR3 protein: CSGASGSTDTQYF. The CDR3 coding sequence is TGCAGCGGAGCTAGCGGGAGTACAGATACGCAGTATTTT.